Listed here is a single T cell receptor beta chain. There is no known antigen for this receptor. Base qualities were left out, and no much larger clone turns up one base away. The library was prepared using RACE. For sequencing, a NextSeq 500 was employed. During library preparation, unique molecular identifiers were attached to individual cDNA molecules so that TCRs could be counted in a quantitative, reproducible way. Both TCR alpha and TCR beta chains were sequenced from each blood RNA sample. On the authors' methods: Samples had a median of roughly 98,000 TCRs, with a range from roughly 23,224 to 700,000. V, J and CDR3 annotation of the TCR reads was carried out using the Decombinator software suite. For the PS versus PT1 abundance plots, all samples were subsampled to the same number of TCRs (28,000). TCRs were defined as expanded if absent before sensitization and observed at least eight times at the 2-week time point. TCRdb took the public reads, trimmed them with fastp at Q25, ran MiXCR for clone calling and kept in-frame beta chains. Entries are consolidated by CDR3 protein sequence, retaining the most common genes and DNA. These V and J calls originate from TCRdb's pipeline instead of the authors' own analysis. Across this sample there are about 160,000 distinct CDR3 sequences, with approximately 30% seen only once. The ten largest make up 2.1% of the sample.

The source of the sample is a study of human T cells and chemical hapten exposure (dated by TCRdb to 2020 to 2023). Regarding the research as a whole: For sensitization, 2% DPC in acetone was applied to an approximately 2 cm by approximately 2 cm area of upper inner arm skin. Patient blood was sampled pre-sensitization (week 0) and at 2, 6 and about 24 weeks after DPC sensitization. Patch testing on the upper back used Finn chambers containing 0.01% DPC, with scoring done after 6 days according to International Contact Dermatitis Research Group standards. For TCR sequencing, blood came from some 31 alopecia patients at anywhere from one to four time points (pre-sensitization, 2, 6 and 24 weeks). Most of the patients in the cohort were female, and the cohort covered alopecia areata with under or over 50% scalp involvement, alopecia totalis and alopecia universalis. Peripheral blood TCR repertoire changes were tracked in vivo in alopecia patients during primary and secondary sensitization to the hapten diphenylcyclopropenone (DPC). The libraries were sequenced as a pool, and the TCR yield per sample differed mostly because of small variations in library volumes within the pool. Throughout the roughly 23-week study period, patients were also given weekly therapeutic DPC doses on the scalp. The paper as a whole reports these results and caveats: After repeated subsampling, changes were observed in the strength of the expansion versus patch-test correlation and in the threshold at which the correlation became significant. The number of TCRs above 1 in 1000 frequency did not change with DPC sensitization; there was no evidence of global repertoire structure alterations. The number of PT1 expanded TCRs positively correlated with patch test score, significant at thresholds 8, 16 and 32 but not 4. Compared with pre-sensitization or healthy control sets, expanded TCRs formed significantly more large CDR3 similarity clusters, which is consistent with antigen-driven responses. Because every patient had alopecia, a presumed autoimmune disease, the patients' immune response might differ from that of healthy individuals.

This specimen's time point label, per the study, means: patch test 3, about 24 weeks after DPC sensitization. The label giving this sample's treatment or condition can be read as: therapeutic diphenylcyclopropenone sensitization with weekly scalp DPC. Blood at each patch-test visit was drawn before the patch test was applied. To be eligible, patients had to be aged 18 to 70, diagnosed with alopecia and judged suitable for DPC therapy, while pregnant patients were excluded. Total RNA was extracted from unfractionated whole blood that had been collected in Tempus Blood RNA tubes. Reading the germline V gene gives CDR1 SGHTA and CDR2 FQGNSA. V gives up 5 bases and J gives up 5 bases, and the segment between their germline ends measures 13 bases. Including cysteine and phenylalanine, the CDR3 has 14 amino acids. The entry retains the CDR3 DNA only, 42 bases that are in frame from base 1.

The material sequenced was whole blood, taken in connection with sensitization to the hapten diphenylcyclopropenone (DPC). The receptor was isolated from a woman aged 18-29 years with alopecia areata. Some clones in this sample may be carry-over from other donors' samples. In this chain, TRBV7-2 is recombined with TRBJ1-5, with a tentative D gene TRBD1 over 6 matching bases. The nucleotide sequence reads as follows: TGTGCCAGCAGCCCCCAGGGGAGGCATCAGCCCCAGCATTTT. This sequence encodes CASSPQGRHQPQHF.